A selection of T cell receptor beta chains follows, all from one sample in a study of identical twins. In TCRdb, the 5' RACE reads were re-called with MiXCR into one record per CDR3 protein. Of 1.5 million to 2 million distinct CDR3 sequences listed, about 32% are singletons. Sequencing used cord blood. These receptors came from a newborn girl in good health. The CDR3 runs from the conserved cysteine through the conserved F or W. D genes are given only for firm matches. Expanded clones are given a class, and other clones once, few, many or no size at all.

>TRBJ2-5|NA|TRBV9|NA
TGTGCCAGCAGCGTAGATGGGTATGAGACCCAGTACTTC
CASSVDGYETQYF
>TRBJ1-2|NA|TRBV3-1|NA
TGTGCCAGCAGCCAAGGGGGGCTTGGCTACACCTTC
CASSQGGLGYTF
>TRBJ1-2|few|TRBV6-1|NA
TGTGCCAGCAGTCCCCGGAACAGGGTAAAAGGGTATGGCTACACCTTC
CASSPRNRVKGYGYTF
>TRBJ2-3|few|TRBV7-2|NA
TGTGCCAGCAGCCTATGGGGAGCTTCAGATACGCAGTATTTT
CASSLWGASDTQYF
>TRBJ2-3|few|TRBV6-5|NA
TGTGCCAGCAGGGGACGGGAGCGCACAGATACGCAGTATTTT
CASRGRERTDTQYF
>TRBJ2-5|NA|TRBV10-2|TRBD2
TGCGCCAGCAGGGGACTAGAGTATAATGAGCAGTACTTC
CASRGLEYNEQYF
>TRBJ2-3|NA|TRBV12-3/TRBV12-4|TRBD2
TGTGCCAGCAGCCTTAGCGGGAGGGCCGCGAATACGCAGTATTTT
CASSLSGRAANTQYF
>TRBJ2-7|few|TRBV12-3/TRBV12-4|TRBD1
TGTGCCAGCAGACCGGACAGGCTATCCAATGAGCAGTACTTC
CASRPDRLSNEQYF
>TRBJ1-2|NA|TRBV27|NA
TGTGCCACCAGGGGAGGAAGCTCCTATGGCTACACCTTC
CATRGGSSYGYTF
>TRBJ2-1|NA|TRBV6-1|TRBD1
TGTGCCAGCAGTGAGGAACGGGACAGGTATACCAATGAGCAGTTCTTC
CASSEERDRYTNEQFF
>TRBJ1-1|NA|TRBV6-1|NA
TGTGCCAGCAGTGAGCGGCTGACTGAAGCTTTCTTT
CASSERLTEAFF
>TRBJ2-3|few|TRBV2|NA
TGTGCCAGCAGTGACCGGGGAGTCACAGATACGCAGTATTTT
CASSDRGVTDTQYF
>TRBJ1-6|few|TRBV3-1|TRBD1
TGTGCCAGCAGCCAAGTCCCGACAGGGGGATCACCCCTCCACTTT
CASSQVPTGGSPLHF
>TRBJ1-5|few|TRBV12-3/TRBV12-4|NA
TGTGCCAGCAGTTTTGGGTTTGGGGGCAGGCCCCAGCATTTT
CASSFGFGGRPQHF
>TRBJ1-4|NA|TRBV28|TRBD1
TGTGCCAGCATGTTACCGGGACAGGGGCCAACTAATGAAAAACTGTTTTTT
CASMLPGQGPTNEKLFF
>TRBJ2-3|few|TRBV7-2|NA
TGTGCCAGCAGCTTAGGCTGGCGGAGTTCGGGAAAGCAGTATTTT
CASSLGWRSSGKQYF
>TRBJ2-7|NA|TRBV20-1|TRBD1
TGCAGTGCTAGCCCCCTGACAGGGTGGAGGGAGCAGTACTTC
CSASPLTGWREQYF
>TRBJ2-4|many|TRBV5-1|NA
TGCGCCAGCAGCTCTATGACAGGGAGGGACAAAAACATTCAGTACTTC
CASSSMTGRDKNIQYF
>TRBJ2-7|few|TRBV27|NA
TGTGCCAGCAGTTTATATTTCGTCGAGGTATACAATGAGCAGTACTTC
CASSLYFVEVYNEQYF
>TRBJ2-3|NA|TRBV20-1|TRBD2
TGCAGTGCTAGAGGATCCGCGGGGGGTTTCACAGATACGCAGTATTTT
CSARGSAGGFTDTQYF
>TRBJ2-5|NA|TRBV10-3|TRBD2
TGTGCCGTCCGCGGGAGGACGGGTGAGCAGTACTTC
CAVRGRTGEQYF
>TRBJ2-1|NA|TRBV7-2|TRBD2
TGTGCCAGCAGCTCACCGAGGAGCGGGGTATTGGGCTCCTACAATGAGCAGTTCTTC
CASSSPRSGVLGSYNEQFF
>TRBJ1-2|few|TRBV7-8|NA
TGTGCCAGCAGCTTAGCGTACGGCACCGGGGACTATGGCTACACCTTC
CASSLAYGTGDYGYTF
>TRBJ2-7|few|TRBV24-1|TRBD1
TGTGCCACCAGTGATTTCGGGACAGGGGGCGACGAGCAGTACTTC
CATSDFGTGGDEQYF
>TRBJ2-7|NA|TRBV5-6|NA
TGTGCCAGCAATGGGCAGAGCTCCTACGAGCAGTACTTC
CASNGQSSYEQYF
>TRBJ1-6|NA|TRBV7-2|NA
TGTGCCAGCAGCTTAAGTCGGGTGGGATTAAGGGGAAATTCACCCCTCCACTTT
CASSLSRVGLRGNSPLHF
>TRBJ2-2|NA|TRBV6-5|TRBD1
TGTGCCAGCAGTTACGAGACTAACTCTTGGACAGGGCGGGACACCGGGGAGCTGTTTTTT
CASSYETNSWTGRDTGELFF
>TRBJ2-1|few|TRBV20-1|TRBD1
TGCAGTGCTATAGGGGACAGCTCCTACAATGAGCAGTTCTTC
CSAIGDSSYNEQFF
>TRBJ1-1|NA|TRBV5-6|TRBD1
TGTGCCAGCAGCCCGGTGGGACAGGGGGTCCCTGAAGCTTTCTTT
CASSPVGQGVPEAFF
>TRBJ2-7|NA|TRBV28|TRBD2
TGTGCCAGCAGAAGCGGCGGGAGCCGCAATGAGCAGTACTTC
CASRSGGSRNEQYF
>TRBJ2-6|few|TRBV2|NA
TGTGCCAGCACTATTGCCTTTCTCTCTGGGGCCAACGTCCTGACTTTC
CASTIAFLSGANVLTF
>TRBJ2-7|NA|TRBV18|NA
TGTGCCAGCTCACCACCGGGGCAGGCCTACAATGAGCAGTACTTC
CASSPPGQAYNEQYF
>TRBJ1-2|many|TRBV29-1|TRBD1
TGCAGCGTTGAAGATTGGGGACAGGGGTACTATGGCTACACCTTC
CSVEDWGQGYYGYTF
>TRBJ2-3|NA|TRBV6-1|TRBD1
TGTGCCAGCGGGACAGGATACACAGATACGCAGTATTTT
CASGTGYTDTQYF
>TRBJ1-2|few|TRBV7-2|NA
TGTGCCAGCTTAGCCAACGGCGAGAGCGCTTATGGCTACACCTTC
CASLANGESAYGYTF
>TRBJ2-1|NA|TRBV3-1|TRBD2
TGTGCCAGCAGCCAGTTTATAGCGGGGTACAATGAGCAGTTCTTC
CASSQFIAGYNEQFF
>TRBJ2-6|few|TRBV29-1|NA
TGCAGCGTTGAAGGACACTCTGGGGCCAACGTCCTGACTTTC
CSVEGHSGANVLTF
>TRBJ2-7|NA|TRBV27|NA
TGTGCCAGCAGTTCGTGGGCGGCCTCCTACAATGAGCAGTACTTC
CASSSWAASYNEQYF
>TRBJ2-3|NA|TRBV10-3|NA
TGTGCCGTCAGTCCCTCGGTAATCACAGATACGCAGTATTTT
CAVSPSVITDTQYF
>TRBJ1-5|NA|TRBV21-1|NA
TGTGCCAGCAGCAAAGGGACTGGGCCCCAGCATTTT
CASSKGTGPQHF
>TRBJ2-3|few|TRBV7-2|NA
TGTGCCAGCAGCTTAACGCAGGTGGATACGCAGTATTTT
CASSLTQVDTQYF
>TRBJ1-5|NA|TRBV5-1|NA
TGCGCCAGCAGCTTTGACAAGAATCAGCCCCAGCATTTT
CASSFDKNQPQHF
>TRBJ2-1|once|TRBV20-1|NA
TGCAGTGCTTCGACTAGTACGAATGAGCAGTTCTTC
CSASTSTNEQFF
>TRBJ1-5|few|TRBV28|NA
TGTGCCAGCAGTAGTCAGCCCCAGCATTTT
CASSSQPQHF
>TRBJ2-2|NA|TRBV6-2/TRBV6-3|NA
TGTGCCAGCAGTTACTTCCCGGTCGGGGAGCTGTTTTTT
CASSYFPVGELFF
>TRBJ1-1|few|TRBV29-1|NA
TGCAGCGTTGAACGCAGGTTGGAAACTGAAGCTTTCTTT
CSVERRLETEAFF
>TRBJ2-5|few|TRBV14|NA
TGTGCCAGCAGCCAAGAGGGGCTTAATTACCAAGAGACCCAGTACTTC
CASSQEGLNYQETQYF
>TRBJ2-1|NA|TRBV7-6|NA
TGTGCCAGCAGCTCGATGGAGTCTGGACGCGATGAGCAGTTCTTC
CASSSMESGRDEQFF
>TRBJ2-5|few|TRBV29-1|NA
TGCAGCGTTGGGAACCGCAACAATGAGCAGTACTTC
CSVGNRNNEQYF
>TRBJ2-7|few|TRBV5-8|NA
TGTGCCAGCAGGCGCCGGTACGAGCAGTACTTC
CASRRRYEQYF
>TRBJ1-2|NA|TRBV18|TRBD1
TGTGCCAGCTCACCGCGACAGGGTTTGCTTTTTGGCTACACCTTC
CASSPRQGLLFGYTF
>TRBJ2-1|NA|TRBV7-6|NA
TGTGCCAGCAGCTTATCCCGTCCGGGCTACAATGAGCAGTTCTTC
CASSLSRPGYNEQFF
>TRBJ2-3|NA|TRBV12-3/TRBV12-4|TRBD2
TGTGCCAGCAGTGGACTAAGACTAGCGGGGGAGAGAACAGATGCGCAGTATTTT
CASSGLRLAGERTDAQYF
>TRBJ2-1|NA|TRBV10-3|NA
TGTGCCATCAGTGAAGACAACAATGAGCAGTTCTTC
CAISEDNNEQFF
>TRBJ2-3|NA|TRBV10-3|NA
TGTGCCATCTTATCTACAGGGCTCACAGATACGCAGTATTTT
CAILSTGLTDTQYF